The 15 T cell receptor beta chains in this list originate from one sample, sequenced in a study of OX40 agonist ivuxolimab in advanced cancers. Generated by immunoSEQ multiplex PCR, the TCRdb table keeps only in-frame clones and is missing some. The data show around 62,000 clones, 84% seen once. The material sequenced was CD4+ or CD8+ T cells sorted from blood, taken in a trial of the OX40 agonist ivuxolimab. The receptors were sampled from an adult with an advanced solid tumor such as melanoma, head and neck, liver or kidney cancer.

The rearrangement links TRBV7-9 to TRBJ2-2; D is possibly TRBD1 (6 bases). The germline V and J ends were trimmed by 2 bases and 5 bases, with 9 bases remaining between them. The CDR3 covers 14 residues. Per germline, CDR1 SEHNR and CDR2 FQNEAQ (reference sequence). The CDR3 DNA follows: TGTGCCAGCAGCTTAAGGGGGTTGACCGGGGAGCTGTTTTTT. This codes for CASSLRGLTGELFF.

The chain recombines TRBV5-1 with TRBJ1-2; 10 nucleotides agree with TRBD1. Germline trimming cut 3 bases from V and 4 bases from J; bases unmatched to any gene: 6. The CDR3 is made up of 15 amino acids. Germline CDR1 reads SGHRS; CDR2 reads YFSETQ. CDR3 nucleotides: TGCGCCAGCAGCTCGGGGACAGGGGCAACCTATGGCTACACCTTC. It yields the protein CASSSGTGATYGYTF.

A remark on this clone: A junction end diverges from the germline sequence, so it may reflect a read error. The chain is built from TRBV6-5 and TRBJ1-1; 7 positions agree with TRBD1. CDR1 is MNHEY, CDR2 SVGAGI, per germline. The CDR3 is 14 amino acids. This CDR3 is CASRMAGGNTEAFF. In nucleotides, the CDR3 is TGTGCTAGCAGGATGGCAGGGGGGAACACTGAAGCTTTCTTT.

V usage is TRBV7-9 and J usage is TRBJ1-2; a weak D match, TRBD1 (5 bases). The CDR3 runs to 15 residues. CDR1 is SEHNR and CDR2 is FQNEAQ in the germline V gene (reference sequence). Trimming shortened V by 5 bases and J by 4 bases, and 17 bases separated the two germline ends. CDR3 nucleotide sequence: TGTGCCAGCAGCCAGCCCGGCAGGGAGGTCTATGGCTACACCTTC. It encodes CASSQPGREVYGYTF.

The rearrangement uses TRBV6-5 and TRBJ1-1, with D unresolved. The CDR3 is 14 residues long. The V and J ends lost 2 bases and 0 bases respectively, with 7 bases between them. Germline V gene lookup returns CDR1 MNHEY and CDR2 SVGAGI. This chain's CDR3 is CASSYGPLNTEAFF. The CDR3 nucleotides are TGTGCCAGCAGTTACGGGCCTTTGAACACTGAAGCTTTCTTT.

The rearrangement uses TRBV6-1 and TRBJ2-7; D perhaps matches TRBD1 (5 bases). V gave up 6 bases and J gave up 4 bases, with 10 bases separating them. The CDR3 totals 12 residues. Germline assignment: CDR1 MNHNS and CDR2 SASEGT. CDR3 region: CASSPGSYEQYF. CDR3 sequence (DNA): TGTGCCAGCAGCCCAGGGTCATACGAGCAGTACTTC.

The V gene is TRBV19, the J gene TRBJ1-5; TRBD1 matches at 7 bases. The junction had 5 bases not matched to a gene; V was cut back by 4 bases and J by 2 bases. The CDR3 runs to 15 residues. CDR1 is LNHDA, CDR2 SQIVND, per germline (reference sequence). The CDR3 bases are TGTGCCAGTAGTACCCGGCAGGGGGGCAATCAGCCCCAGCATTTT. This translates into CASSTRQGGNQPQHF.

This rearrangement joins TRBV5-8 to TRBJ2-2; no clear D. The CDR3 has 15 amino acids. V was pared by 4 bases and J by 6 bases, with 16 bases between. From germline, CDR1 is SGHTS and CDR2 YDEGEE. The CDR3: CASSAGRTPAGELFF. CDR3 bases: TGTGCCAGCAGCGCAGGACGAACCCCCGCCGGGGAGCTGTTTTTT.

This rearrangement joins TRBV28 to TRBJ1-3; D is uncertain. Trimming pared 3 bases from V and 6 bases from J, leaving 15 bases between. Germline lookup yields CDR1 MDHEN and CDR2 SYDVKM. The CDR3 totals 15 residues. The DNA for the CDR3 is TGTGCCAGCAGTTTTCCGGCGGCAGGCCTAAACACCATATATTTT. This encodes CASSFPAAGLNTIYF.

The chain has TRBV5-1 and TRBJ2-3; 15 nucleotides match TRBD2. The CDR3 totals 17 residues. Germline V gene data show CDR1 as SGHRS and CDR2 as YFSETQ. The junction had 8 bases not matched to a gene; V was cut back by 4 bases and J by 5 bases. DNA for the CDR3: TGCGCCAGCAGCCCGAGGACTAGCGGGGGGGCGGTAGATACGCAGTATTTT. Translation: CASSPRTSGGAVDTQYF.

The chain uses TRBV7-2 and TRBJ1-3; 8 bases match TRBD1. V lost 1 base, J lost 0 bases, and 2 bases stayed unmatched. Germline lookup yields CDR1 SGHTA and CDR2 FQGNSA. CDR3 length equals 16 residues. CDR3 DNA sequence: TGTGCCAGCAGCTTAGGCCAGGGGGCCTCTGGAAACACCATATATTTT. This gives the protein CASSLGQGASGNTIYF.

The chain joins TRBV19 to TRBJ2-1; no reliable D call. The CDR3 extends over 12 amino acids. Germline CDR1 and CDR2: LNHDA and SQIVND (reference sequence). Between the trimmed V and J ends, which lost 3 bases and 4 bases, there was a span of 4 bases. As DNA, the CDR3 is TGTGCCAGTAGTATGGGGTACAATGAGCAGTTCTTC. This gives the protein CASSMGYNEQFF.

The V gene is TRBV7-8, the J gene TRBJ1-4; TRBD1 matches at 8 bases. This CDR3 comprises 18 residues. The germline CDR1 and CDR2 sequences are SGHVS and FQNEAQ. V gave up 2 bases and J gave up 7 bases; unmatched junction bases: 15. CDR3 sequence (DNA): TGTGCCAGCAGCTTAAGCTTGCCCCAGGGGGCAGGGGGTGAAAAACTGTTTTTT. Residues: CASSLSLPQGAGGEKLFF.

V and J are TRBV7-2 and TRBJ2-7; D perhaps matches TRBD1 (6 bases). The V end lost 1 base, the J end lost 3 bases, and 16 bases lay between the germline ends. The CDR3 spans 16 residues. Germline CDR1 is SGHTA and CDR2 is FQGNSA. CDR3 loop: CASSLVAQGKIYEQYF. CDR3 bases: TGTGCCAGCAGCTTAGTGGCGCAGGGGAAGATCTACGAGCAGTACTTC.

V and J are TRBV18 and TRBJ2-3; 7 bases agree with TRBD1. V shed 3 bases and J 1 base; nucleotides not matched to a gene: 13. Germline values: CDR1 KGHSH, CDR2 LQKENI. The CDR3 spans 18 residues. CDR3: CASSPSSRGGMGTDTQYF. CDR3 DNA sequence: TGTGCCAGCTCACCCTCATCGCGAGGGGGCATGGGCACAGATACGCAGTATTTT. Drawing the rest from reference TRBV18 and TRBJ2-3, the complete variable domain is NAGVMQNPRHLVRRRGQEARLRCSPMKGHSHVYWYRQLPEEGLKFMVYLQKENIIDESGMPKERFSAEFPKEGPSILRIQQVVRGDSAAYFCASSPSSRGGMGTDTQYFGPGTRLTVL.